Sequencing of this TCR beta chain was carried out in a study of T-cell memory formation after mild COVID-19. On the study more broadly: The TCR clusters were mostly specific to one donor. General observations from the study: Shrinking CD4+ clones were chiefly CM and EM; CD8+ ones were chiefly EMRA. That cross-reactive memory joined was suggested by some responding clones appearing in pre-infection memory.

This CDR3 is 14 amino acids long. V lost 4 bases and J lost 8, with 13 bases in between. The V gene's germline CDR1 is SGHDT and CDR2 YYEEEE. This clonotype was seen repeatedly, ten times or more. Its specificity is not known. TCRdb re-analysed the 5' RACE reads in MiXCR, keeping a single row per CDR3 protein. The data contain about 290,000 distinct CDR3 sequences, about 16% of them singletons. The origin of this receptor is a man between 18 and 29 years old who had mild COVID-19 (a few samples of this study predate the infection). Cell type and time point are not known. J is TRBJ1-6 and V is TRBV5-6, with unresolved D. Sequencing used PBMCs or a T cell subset sorted from them (not recorded which). CDR3 loop: CASSPLYVDSPLHF. DNA for the CDR3: TGTGCCAGCAGCCCGCTATACGTTGATTCACCCCTCCACTTT.